The 16 T cell receptor beta chains listed next were all sequenced from one sample in a study of T cell repertoires in cytomegalovirus infection. TCRdb independently ran MiXCR on the reads; one entry per CDR3 protein. This sample yields approximately 200,000 distinct CDR3 sequences, of which 22% are seen a single time; about 20% belongs to the top ten. The sequencing input was CD8+ T cells from PBMCs. The receptor source for this set is a human donor in good health (CMV status not recorded). Some clones in this sample may be carry-over from other donors' samples.

This clonotype was seen a few times. V usage is TRBV20-1 and J usage is TRBJ2-7; TRBD1 matches at 11 bases. The CDR3 covers 15 residues. Germline V gene data show CDR1 as DFQATT and CDR2 as SNEGSKA (reference sequence). V lost 6 bases and J lost 0; bases outside the gene matches: 7. This CDR3 reads CSAPTDRGLSYEQYF. The DNA for the CDR3 is TGCAGTGCACCCACGGACAGGGGGCTCTCCTACGAGCAGTACTTC.

J is TRBJ2-2 and V is TRBV15; 9 bases are shared with TRBD1. From germline, CDR1 is LNHNV and CDR2 YYDKDF (reference sequence). The CDR3 is 15 residues long. V lost 3 bases to trimming and J lost 5 bases; unmatched junction nucleotides: 4. For the CDR3, the DNA is TGTGCCACCAGCAGGCACAGGGGGCTGACCGGGGAGCTGTTTTTT. This gives the protein CATSRHRGLTGELFF.

This clonotype occurred many times. This chain uses TRBV7-2 with TRBJ2-1; D remains ambiguous. V shed 5 bases and J shed 8 bases, with 10 bases lying between them. Germline CDR1 is SGHTA and CDR2 is FQGNSA. The CDR3 runs 12 residues. The CDR3 loop is CASSLPWDEQFF. For the CDR3, the DNA is TGTGCCAGCAGCCTTCCGTGGGATGAGCAGTTCTTC.

This clonotype was observed many times. The J gene is TRBJ1-1, the V gene TRBV29-1; no clear D. The CDR3 runs to 10 residues. Germline CDR1 and CDR2: SQVTM and ANQGSEA. V dropped 3 bases and J dropped 4 bases, with 3 bases sitting between them. The CDR3 protein is CSVDPTEAFF. CDR3 nucleotides: TGCAGCGTTGACCCCACTGAAGCTTTCTTT. The whole variable domain, remainder taken from reference TRBV29-1 and TRBJ1-1, is SAVISQKPSRDICQRGTSLTIQCQVDSQVTMMFWYRQQPGQSLTLIATANQGSEATYESGFVIDKFPISRPNLTFSTLTVSNMSPEDSSIYLCSVDPTEAFFGQGTRLTVV.

This clonotype appeared once. V is TRBV6-2 or TRBV6-3 and J is TRBJ2-7; maybe TRBD2 (5 bases). The CDR3 spans 15 residues. Deletions cut 6 bases from V and 5 bases from J, with 20 bases between. Germline V CDR1 and CDR2: MNHEY, SVGEGT. This CDR3 reads CASRQRRSGRHEQYF. The CDR3 DNA is TGTGCCAGCAGGCAGAGACGATCGGGAAGACACGAGCAGTACTTC.

In this sample, this clonotype turned up a few times. The chain joins TRBV7-9 to TRBJ2-1; D tentatively fits TRBD1 or TRBD2 (7 bases each). There are 15 residues in the CDR3. V was shortened by 5 bases and J by 9 bases, with 20 bases between the two germline ends. The germline CDR1 and CDR2 sequences are SEHNR and FQNEAQ (reference sequence). The CDR3 sequence: CASSQGGARFSEQFF. CDR3 sequence (DNA): TGTGCCAGCAGCCAGGGGGGGGCCCGGTTCAGTGAGCAGTTCTTC.

V is TRBV11-1 and J is TRBJ2-3, with D perhaps TRBD1 (6 bases). Germline-derived CDR1 and CDR2 are SGHAT and FQDESV (reference sequence). Trimming removed 2 bases at V and 5 bases at J, with 17 bases between. This CDR3 has 16 residues. DNA of the CDR3: TGTGCCAGCAGCTTATACAGGGCAGCCTTTTTAGATACGCAGTATTTT. Translated, it gives CASSLYRAAFLDTQYF.

This clonotype was recorded at least ten times. The chain carries TRBV7-6 and TRBJ2-1, with 9 bases fitting TRBD1. The CDR3 is 15 amino acids. The germline CDR1 and CDR2 sequences are SGHVS and FNYEAQ. The ends lost 4 bases at V and 6 bases at J; junction bases unmatched: 7. CDR3 loop: CASSSSGTGINEQFF. For the CDR3, the DNA is TGTGCCAGCAGCTCCTCCGGGACAGGGATCAATGAGCAGTTCTTC.

The V and J genes are TRBV5-5 and TRBJ1-2; no definite D call. V was shortened by 1 base and J by 3 bases, with 16 bases between the two germline ends. CDR1 is SGHKS, CDR2 YYEKEE, per germline (reference sequence). This CDR3 comprises 16 residues. The CDR3 spells CASSLLWVGVDYGYTF. The CDR3 nucleotides read TGTGCCAGCAGCTTGTTATGGGTTGGAGTTGACTATGGCTACACCTTC.

The chain is built from TRBV19 and TRBJ1-1, with 7 bases that match TRBD1. This CDR3 contains 15 residues. The V gene end was trimmed by 2 bases and the J gene end by 0 bases; junction bases not matched to a gene: 3. Germline CDR1 and CDR2: LNHDA and SQIVND (reference sequence). The CDR3 reads CASSIPGTVNTEAFF. The CDR3 DNA reads TGTGCCAGTAGTATACCCGGGACAGTGAACACTGAAGCTTTCTTT.

This clonotype was recorded many times. The gene calls are TRBV7-2 and TRBJ2-1, with 7 bases matching TRBD2. With 1 base clipped from V and 4 bases from J, the junction kept 7 bases outside the gene matches. CDR3 length equals 16 residues. CDR1 and CDR2 (germline): SGHTA, FQGNSA. CDR3 nucleotides: TGTGCCAGCAGCTTAGGTAGGACTAGTGGATACAATGAGCAGTTCTTC. Translated: CASSLGRTSGYNEQFF.

This clonotype was seen many times. The chain is built from TRBV7-6 and TRBJ2-7, with 8 bases lining up with TRBD2. Trimming removed 3 bases from V and 7 bases from J; junction bases left unmatched: 8. Germline V gene data show CDR1 as SGHVS and CDR2 as FNYEAQ. This CDR3 is 14 amino acids long. In DNA, the CDR3 is TGTGCCAGCAGCTTGCGGGGGGAAACGGGAGAGCAGTACTTC. Translating it yields CASSLRGETGEQYF.

This clonotype showed up many times. This sequence joins TRBV7-2 and TRBJ2-3; tentative D call: TRBD2 (6 bases). The CDR3 is made up of 14 amino acids. Germline values: CDR1 SGHTA, CDR2 FQGNSA. Trimming removed 4 bases from V and 5 bases from J, with 13 bases in between. For the CDR3, the DNA is TGTGCCAGCAGCTCTGGAGGAGGGCGAGATACGCAGTATTTT. It codes for CASSSGGGRDTQYF.

This chain links TRBV29-1 with TRBJ2-5; the match to TRBD2 covers 9 bases. Losses at the gene ends were 3 bases for V and 3 bases for J; bases not matched to a gene: 11. CDR1 SQVTM and CDR2 ANQGSEA come from the germline V gene. CDR3 length: 16 amino acids. CDR3 sequence: CSVDGVAGAIEETQYF. The CDR3, as DNA: TGCAGCGTTGACGGGGTAGCGGGGGCCATAGAAGAGACCCAGTACTTC.

This clonotype appeared a few times. This chain uses TRBV28 with TRBJ2-5; TRBD1 or TRBD2 may be the D gene (5 bases each). Between the trimmed V and J ends, which lost 5 bases and 0 bases, there was a span of 19 bases. CDR3 length: 17 residues. Germline loops: CDR1 MDHEN, CDR2 SYDVKM. The CDR3 region has the DNA TGTGCCAGCAGTCAGGTCCCTGGGACGGCGTACCAAGAGACCCAGTACTTC. Translated, it gives CASSQVPGTAYQETQYF.

The V gene is TRBV7-9, the J gene TRBJ1-1, with D unresolved. The CDR3 is 11 amino acids. CDR1 is SEHNR, CDR2 FQNEAQ, per germline (reference sequence). The V end was cut by 1 base, the J end by 8 bases, with 5 bases between. This chain's CDR3 is CASSLEVEAFF. Here the CDR3 DNA reads TGTGCCAGCAGCTTAGAGGTGGAAGCTTTCTTT.